Here is one T cell receptor beta chain with its context. What it binds is not known. Diagnosis of hyperthyroidism was new in patients aged 18 to 65, and its duration was under 2 months. These data are taken from a study of T cells in Graves' hyperthyroidism and ophthalmopathy. Overall study: Peripheral blood was secured at the point of initial diagnosis, before any treatment.

With 4 bases removed from V and 0 bases from J, the gap between germline ends came to 13 bases. The CDR3 runs 16 residues. Amplification targeted TCR beta CDR3 regions from RNA transcripts. Initially, a first-round RT-PCR of the TCR CDR3 employed the HTBI primer set. TCRdb reanalysed the multiplex PCR reads using MiXCR and keeps one entry per CDR3 protein. The sample shows a few hundred thousand distinct CDR3 sequences, approximately 14% of them seen only once. Findings of the study overall: The model made its ophthalmopathy prediction, and onset followed a median approximately six months later. Most thyroid clonotypes expanded above 0.001 were also detected in blood.

The receptor's source is a woman in her 30s with Graves' hyperthyroidism. The chain employs TRBV12-3 or TRBV12-4 and TRBJ1-3, with D tentatively TRBD1 (6 bases). The sample taken for sequencing was blood. The CDR3 bases are TGTGCCAGCAGTTCCTCACAGGACAGCTCTGGAAACACCATATATTTT. It translates to CASSSSQDSSGNTIYF.